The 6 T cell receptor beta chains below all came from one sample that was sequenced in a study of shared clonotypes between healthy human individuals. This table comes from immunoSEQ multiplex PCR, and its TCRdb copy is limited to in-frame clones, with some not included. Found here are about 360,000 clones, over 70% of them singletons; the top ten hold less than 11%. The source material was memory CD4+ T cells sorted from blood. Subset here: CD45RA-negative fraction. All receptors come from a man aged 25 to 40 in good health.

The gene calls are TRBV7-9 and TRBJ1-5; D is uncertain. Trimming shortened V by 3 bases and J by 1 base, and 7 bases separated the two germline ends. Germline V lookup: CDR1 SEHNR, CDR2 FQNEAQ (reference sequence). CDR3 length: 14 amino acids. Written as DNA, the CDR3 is TGTGCCAGCAGCTTTGACTGGAGCAATCAGCCCCAGCATTTT. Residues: CASSFDWSNQPQHF.

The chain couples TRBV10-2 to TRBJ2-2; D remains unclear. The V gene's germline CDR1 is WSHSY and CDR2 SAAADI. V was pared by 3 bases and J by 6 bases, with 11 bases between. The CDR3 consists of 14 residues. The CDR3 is CASSESHPSGELFF. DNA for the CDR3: TGCGCCAGCAGTGAAAGCCACCCGTCCGGGGAGCTGTTTTTT.

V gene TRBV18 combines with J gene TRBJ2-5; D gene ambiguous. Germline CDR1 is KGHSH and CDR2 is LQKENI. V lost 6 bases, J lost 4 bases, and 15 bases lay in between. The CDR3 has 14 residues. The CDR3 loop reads CASSYDSLGETQYF. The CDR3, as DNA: TGTGCCAGCTCCTATGACTCCCTGGGAGAGACCCAGTACTTC.

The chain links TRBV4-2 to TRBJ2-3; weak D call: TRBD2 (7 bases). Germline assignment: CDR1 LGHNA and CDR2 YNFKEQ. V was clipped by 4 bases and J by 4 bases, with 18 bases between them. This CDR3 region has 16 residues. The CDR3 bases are TGTGCCAGCAGCCGACGCAAGATGCGGGGGCCAGATACGCAGTATTTT. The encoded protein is CASSRRKMRGPDTQYF.

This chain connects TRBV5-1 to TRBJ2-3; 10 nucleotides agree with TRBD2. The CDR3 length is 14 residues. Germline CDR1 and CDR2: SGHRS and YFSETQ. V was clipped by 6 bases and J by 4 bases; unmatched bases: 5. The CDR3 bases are TGCGCCAGCAAGCGGGAGGGCCAATCAGATACGCAGTATTTT. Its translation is CASKREGQSDTQYF.

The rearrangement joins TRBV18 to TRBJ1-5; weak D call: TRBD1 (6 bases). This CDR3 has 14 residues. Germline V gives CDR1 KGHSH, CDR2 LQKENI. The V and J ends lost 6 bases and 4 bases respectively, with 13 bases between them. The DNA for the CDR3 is TGTGCCAGCTCCACAGGGAAGGTGAATCAGCCCCAGCATTTT. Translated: CASSTGKVNQPQHF. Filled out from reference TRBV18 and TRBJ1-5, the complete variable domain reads NAGVMQNPRHLVRRRGQEARLRCSPMKGHSHVYWYRQLPEEGLKFMVYLQKENIIDESGMPKERFSAEFPKEGPSILRIQQVVRGDSAAYFCASSTGKVNQPQHFGDGTRLSIL.